Following are 24 T cell receptor beta chains from one sample sequenced in a study of cytomegalovirus exposure and HLA in healthy donors. The study ran its PCR with 60 Vbeta and 13 Jbeta primers. The repertoire was sequenced with immunoSEQ multiplex PCR; TCRdb's copy has only in-frame clones and lacks some. Of 90,000 to 130,000 clones listed, 70% were seen once; the top ten hold approximately 9%. Source material: PBMCs. These receptors were collected from a young man in good health and CMV-seropositive.

The chain carries TRBV30 and TRBJ1-1, with D perhaps TRBD1 (5 bases). This CDR3 is 14 amino acids long. Germline CDR1 reads GTSNPN; CDR2 reads SVGIG (reference sequence). Trimming left V 0 bases short and J 1 base short, with 9 bases between. The CDR3 nucleotides are TGTGCCTGGAGTGTAACAGGCCGGAACACTGAAGCTTTCTTT. Translating gives CAWSVTGRNTEAFF.

In DNA form, the CDR3 reads TGTGCCAGCAGCGGGATCCGGGGTAACACTGAAGCTTTCTTT. It yields the protein CASSGIRGNTEAFF. The V and J genes are TRBV7-9 and TRBJ1-1; no definite D call. Trimming removed 5 bases at V and 2 bases at J, with 12 bases between. Germline V lookup: CDR1 SEHNR, CDR2 FQNEAQ (reference sequence). This CDR3 is built from 14 residues.

As for this clone: At one boundary the junction diverges from the germline segment, which might be a read error. Other DNA variants within this sample encode the same CDR3. This chain links TRBV7-8 with TRBJ1-2; TRBD1 agrees at 8 bases. Germline loops: CDR1 SGHVS, CDR2 FQNEAQ. CDR3 length: 17 amino acids. CDR3 sequence: CASSLGDRSNGGYGYTF. The CDR3 coding sequence is TGTGCCAGCAGCTTGGGGGACAGGTCCAACGGGGGCTATGGCTACACTTTC.

The chain joins TRBV27 to TRBJ2-3; the match to TRBD2 covers 10 bases. Trimming cost V 4 bases and J 6 bases; bases outside gene matches: 10. This CDR3 contains 16 residues. Germline V gene lookup returns CDR1 MNHEY and CDR2 SMNVEV (reference sequence). CDR3 coding DNA: TGTGCCAGCAGTTGGACATTGGCTAGCGGGAGTGATACGCAGTATTTT. Its translation: CASSWTLASGSDTQYF.

The J gene is TRBJ1-2, the V gene TRBV6-4, with 7 positions matching TRBD1. The CDR3 totals 15 residues. Germline CDR1 MRHNA, CDR2 SNTAGT. The V gene end was trimmed by 3 bases and the J gene end by 0 bases; junction bases not matched to a gene: 4. CDR3 sequence (DNA): TGTGCCAGCAGTGATGGACAGGACCCTAACTATGGCTACACCTTC. Protein product: CASSDGQDPNYGYTF.

The V call is TRBV2, the J call TRBJ2-1; 14 nucleotides align to TRBD2. CDR1 and CDR2 from the germline V gene are SNHLY and FYNNEI. Trimming removed 1 base from V and 0 bases from J; junction bases left unmatched: 14. The CDR3 loop spans 22 amino acids. This CDR3 reads CASSEDRMGLAGDFSSYNEQFF. The DNA of the CDR3 is TGTGCCAGCAGTGAAGATAGAATGGGACTAGCGGGAGATTTCAGCTCCTACAATGAGCAGTTCTTC. Looking up the rest from reference TRBV2 and TRBJ2-1 gives the full variable domain: EPEVTQTPSHQVTQMGQEVILRCVPISNHLYFYWYRQILGQKVEFLVSFYNNEISEKSEIFDDQFSVERPDGSNFTLKIRSTKLEDSAMYFCASSEDRMGLAGDFSSYNEQFFGPGTRLTVL.

The chain links TRBV6-4 to TRBJ1-2, with D perhaps matching TRBD1 (6 bases). The CDR3 sequence is 14 residues long. Germline V gene sequence: CDR1 MRHNA, CDR2 SNTAGT. Trimming removed 3 bases at V and 1 base at J, with 9 bases between. CDR3 in amino acids: CASSEGQFNYGYTF. As DNA, the CDR3 is TGTGCCAGCAGTGAAGGACAGTTTAACTATGGCTACACCTTC.

The chain uses TRBV4-1 and TRBJ2-3; D is possibly TRBD2 (6 bases). This CDR3 is built from 18 residues. CDR1 is MGHRA, CDR2 YSYEKL, per germline. V was shortened by 4 bases and J by 0 bases, with 20 bases between the two germline ends. The chain's CDR3 is CASSPLAFRRGSTDTQYF. CDR3 nucleotides: TGCGCCAGCAGCCCCCTCGCCTTCCGACGGGGGAGCACAGATACGCAGTATTTT.

A few counts support this clone. The rearrangement links TRBV5-8 to TRBJ1-5, with D unclear. The CDR3 is 14 amino acids. The germline V and J ends were trimmed by 2 bases and 2 bases, with 8 bases remaining between them. Germline CDR1 and CDR2: SGHTS and YDEGEE. DNA of the CDR3: TGTGCCAGCAGCTTCAGAGGCGGCAATCAGCCCCAGCATTTT. This codes for CASSFRGGNQPQHF.

The genes are TRBV6-5 and TRBJ2-2; D call uncertain. The V end lost 5 bases, the J end lost 5 bases, and 9 bases lay between the germline ends. This CDR3 has 13 amino acids. Germline CDR1 is MNHEY and CDR2 is SVGAGI. In DNA, the CDR3 is TGTGCCAGCAGTCAACAGAGAACCGGGGAGCTGTTTTTT. Its translation: CASSQQRTGELFF.

J is TRBJ2-2 and V is TRBV4-3, with 15 positions matching TRBD2. The germline V gene encodes CDR1 LGHNA and CDR2 YSLEER. The CDR3 extends over 18 amino acids. With 2 bases clipped from V and 7 bases from J, the junction kept 8 bases outside the gene matches. CDR3 amino acids: CASSQYGLAGGPGGELFF. The CDR3 bases are TGCGCCAGCAGCCAATACGGACTAGCGGGAGGGCCCGGCGGGGAGCTGTTTTTT.

J is TRBJ1-2 and V is TRBV19, with TRBD1 identical over 7 bases. Germline CDR1 and CDR2: LNHDA and SQIVND (reference sequence). The CDR3 spans 14 residues. The ends lost 5 bases at V and 0 bases at J; junction bases unmatched: 3. As DNA, the CDR3 is TGTGCCAGTAGTCCGACAGGGCCTAACTATGGCTACACCTTC. Amino acid sequence: CASSPTGPNYGYTF.

This clone was counted a few times. DNA for the CDR3: TGTGCCAGCAGTGAAGCAAGGGGGGACAGTACCTTC. This gives the protein CASSEARGDSTF. The genes are TRBV6-1 and TRBJ1-2; 7 bases are shared with TRBD1. V dropped 0 bases and J dropped 14; count of bases not matched to a gene: 6. The CDR3 has 12 amino acids. CDR1 and CDR2 from the germline V gene are MNHNS and SASEGT.

With respect to this clone: Other DNA sequences in the sample encode the same CDR3. The chain uses TRBV6-1 and TRBJ2-3; 8 bases are shared with TRBD1. V lost 2 bases and J lost 3; bases outside the gene matches: 1. Germline CDR1 MNHNS, CDR2 SASEGT. CDR3 length: 14 residues. In DNA form, the CDR3 reads TGTGCCAGCAGTGAAACAGGGGGGACAGATACGCAGTATTTT. It is translated as CASSETGGTDTQYF.

Only a few counts were recorded for this clone. This chain connects TRBV29-1 to TRBJ1-1; TRBD1 matches at 8 bases. Germline V gene lookup returns CDR1 SQVTM and CDR2 ANQGSEA. V gave up 3 bases and J gave up 5 bases; unmatched junction bases: 8. The length of the CDR3 is 14 residues. CDR3 sequence (DNA): TGCAGCGTTGACCTCGGACAGGGCCTGACTGAAGCTTTCTTT. Protein: CSVDLGQGLTEAFF.

The chain joins TRBV2 to TRBJ2-3, with 14 positions matching TRBD2. CDR3 length equals 15 residues. The trim removed 7 bases at V and 4 bases at J, leaving 4 bases unmatched. Germline V gene lookup returns CDR1 SNHLY and CDR2 FYNNEI. The CDR3 nucleotides read TGTGCCAGCACTGAGGGACTAGCGGGAGCAGATACGCAGTATTTT. Its protein product is CASTEGLAGADTQYF.

The gene calls are TRBV5-1 and TRBJ2-1, with 10 bases fitting TRBD2. With 0 bases clipped from V and 12 bases from J, the junction kept 15 bases outside the gene matches. This CDR3 has 17 residues. CDR1 and CDR2 (germline): SGHRS, YFSETQ. The CDR3 DNA sequence: TGCGCCAGCAGCTTGGTATACAGGACTAGCGGATCCATGGGGCAGTTCTTC. It yields the protein CASSLVYRTSGSMGQFF.

The chain recombines TRBV7-3 with TRBJ1-2; 9 positions agree with TRBD1. The CDR3 length is 14 residues. In germline, CDR1 is SGHTA, CDR2 FQGTGA. Unmatched junction bases numbered 5, after V lost 5 bases and J lost 4 bases. CDR3 sequence reads: CASSPTGGSYGYTF. Written as DNA, the CDR3 is TGTGCCAGCAGCCCCACAGGGGGCAGCTATGGCTACACCTTC.

The chain employs TRBV4-3 and TRBJ2-5; possible D gene TRBD1, 5 bases. Germline loops: CDR1 LGHNA, CDR2 YSLEER. V was clipped by 3 bases and J by 5 bases, with 16 bases between them. The CDR3 totals 15 residues. CDR3 sequence reads: CASSQTDSLGETQYF. CDR3 nucleotide sequence: TGCGCCAGCAGCCAGACTGACAGCCTAGGGGAGACCCAGTACTTC.

V usage is TRBV4-1 and J usage is TRBJ2-1; a possible D gene is TRBD1 (5 bases). V lost 0 bases to trimming and J lost 7 bases, with 13 bases between them. This CDR3 has 15 amino acids. CDR1 is MGHRA, CDR2 YSYEKL, per germline. In DNA, the CDR3 is TGCGCCAGCAGCCAAGACCTACTGTCAGGGAATGAGCAGTTCTTC. This codes for CASSQDLLSGNEQFF.

This chain's CDR3 is CASSLRLAGNTGELFF. DNA of the CDR3: TGTGCCAGCAGCTTACGACTAGCGGGGAACACCGGGGAGCTGTTTTTT. The chain has TRBV7-3 and TRBJ2-2, with 10 bases identical to TRBD2. The CDR3 is 16 residues long. Germline V CDR1 and CDR2: SGHTA, FQGTGA. J gave up 1 base and V 2 bases, and 1 base lay outside the gene matches.

The CDR3 DNA is TGCGCCAGCAGCTTTCAGGACACTGAAGCTTTCTTT. It yields the protein CASSFQDTEAFF. This chain joins TRBV5-1 and TRBJ1-1; D gene ambiguous. Germline V CDR1 and CDR2: SGHRS, YFSETQ. The CDR3 length is 12 residues. The V and J ends lost 2 bases and 3 bases respectively, with 5 bases between them. The full variable domain, in which reference TRBV5-1 and TRBJ1-1 provide the parts outside the CDR3, is KAGVTQTPRYLIKTRGQQVTLSCSPISGHRSVSWYQQTPGQGLQFLFEYFSETQRNKGNFPGRFSGRQFSNSRSEMNVSTLELGDSALYLCASSFQDTEAFFGQGTRLTVV.

In this sample, this clone turned up once. Sequence at one end of the junction differs from germline and may be a read error. This chain joins TRBV5-1 and TRBJ1-2, with TRBD1 matching over 7 bases. Germline values: CDR1 SGHRS, CDR2 YFSETQ. This CDR3 has 10 amino acids. The CDR3: CASSFDRAAF. The CDR3 region has the DNA TGCGCCAGCAGCTTCGACAGGGCCGCCTTC.

The CDR3 loop reads CASTGGGETQYF. Written as DNA, the CDR3 is TGTGCCAGTACAGGGGGCGGGGAGACCCAGTACTTC. This rearrangement joins TRBV28 to TRBJ2-5; 9 nucleotides align to TRBD1. With V trimmed by 9 bases and J by 5 bases, 4 bases remained unmatched. The germline V gene encodes CDR1 MDHEN and CDR2 SYDVKM. The CDR3 is 12 amino acids.